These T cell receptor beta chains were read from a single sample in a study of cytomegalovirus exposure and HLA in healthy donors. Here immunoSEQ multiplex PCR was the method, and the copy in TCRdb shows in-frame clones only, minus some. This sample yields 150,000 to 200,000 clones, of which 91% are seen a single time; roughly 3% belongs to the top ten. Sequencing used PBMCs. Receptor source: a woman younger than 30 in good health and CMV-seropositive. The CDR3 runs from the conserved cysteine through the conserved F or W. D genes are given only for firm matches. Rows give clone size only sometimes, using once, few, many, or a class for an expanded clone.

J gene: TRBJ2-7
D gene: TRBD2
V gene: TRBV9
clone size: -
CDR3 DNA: TGTGCCAGCAGCCCGGGACTAGCGGCCACCTCCTACGAGCAGTACTTC
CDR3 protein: CASSPGLAATSYEQYF

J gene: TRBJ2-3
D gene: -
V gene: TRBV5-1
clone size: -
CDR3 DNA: TGCGCCAGCAGCCTACTCACAGATACGCAGTATTTT
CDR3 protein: CASSLLTDTQYF

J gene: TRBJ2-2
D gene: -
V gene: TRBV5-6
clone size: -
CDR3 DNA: TGTGCCAGCAGCTTGGCAGGGGACACCGGGGAGCTGTTTTTT
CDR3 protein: CASSLAGDTGELFF

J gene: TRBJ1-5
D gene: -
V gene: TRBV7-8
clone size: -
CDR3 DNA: TGTGCCAGCAGCTTCGCCGGACAGTTCAATCAGCCCCAGCATTTT
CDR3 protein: CASSFAGQFNQPQHF

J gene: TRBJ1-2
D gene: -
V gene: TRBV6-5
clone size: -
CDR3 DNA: TGTGCCAGCAGGAAACAGGAACTCTATGGCTACACCTTC
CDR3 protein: CASRKQELYGYTF

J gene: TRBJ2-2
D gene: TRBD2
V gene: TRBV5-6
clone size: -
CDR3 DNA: TGTGCCAGCAGCCTCCCCCGGGGGGGGGCTAACACCGGGGAGCTGTTTTTT
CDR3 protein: CASSLPRGGANTGELFF

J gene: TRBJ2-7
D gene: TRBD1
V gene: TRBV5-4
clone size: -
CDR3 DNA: TGTGCCAGCAGCTTGGGGGACAGGGGTCACGAGCAGTACTTC
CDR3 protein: CASSLGDRGHEQYF

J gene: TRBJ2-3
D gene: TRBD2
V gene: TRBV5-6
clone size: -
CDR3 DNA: TGTGCCAGCAGCTTGCTCGGGGGGGCTGACACAGATACGCAGTATTTT
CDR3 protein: CASSLLGGADTDTQYF

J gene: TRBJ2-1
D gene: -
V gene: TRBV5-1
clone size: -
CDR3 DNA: TGCGCCAGCACCCTGCCGGGGGATTACAATGAGCAGTTCTTC
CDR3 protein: CASTLPGDYNEQFF

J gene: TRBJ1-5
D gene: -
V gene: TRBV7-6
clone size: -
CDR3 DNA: TGTGCCAGCAGCTTAAACCAGGGGCCTAATCAGCCCCAGCATTTT
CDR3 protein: CASSLNQGPNQPQHF

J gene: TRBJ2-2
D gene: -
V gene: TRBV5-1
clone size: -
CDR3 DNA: TGCGCCAGCAGCTTGGGCCCCAAAGGAGACACCGGGGAGCTGTTTTTT
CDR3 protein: CASSLGPKGDTGELFF

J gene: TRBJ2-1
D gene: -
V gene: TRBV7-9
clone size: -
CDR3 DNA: TGTGCCAGCAGCCCGCCCGGTAGGGGTAATGAGCAGTTCTTC
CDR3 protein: CASSPPGRGNEQFF

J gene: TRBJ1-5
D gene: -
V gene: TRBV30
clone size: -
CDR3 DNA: TGTGCCTGGAGTTCACAGGGAAACCAGCCCCAGCATTTT
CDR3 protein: CAWSSQGNQPQHF

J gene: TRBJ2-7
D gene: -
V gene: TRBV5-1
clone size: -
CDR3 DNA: TGCGCCAGCAGCTTACCCGGGAGCCCCTACGAGCAGTACTTC
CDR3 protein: CASSLPGSPYEQYF

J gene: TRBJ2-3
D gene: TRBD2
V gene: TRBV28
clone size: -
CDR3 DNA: TGTGCCAGCAGTTTGTCGACTAGCGGGAGGGGGGGGCCAGATACGCAGTATTTT
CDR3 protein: CASSLSTSGRGGPDTQYF

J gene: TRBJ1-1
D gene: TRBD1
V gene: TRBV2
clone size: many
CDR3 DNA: TGTGCCAGCAGTGTTAGAACAGGGGGCCTAGGCACTGAAGCTTTCTTT
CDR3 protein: CASSVRTGGLGTEAFF

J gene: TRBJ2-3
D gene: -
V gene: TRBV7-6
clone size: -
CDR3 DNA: TGTGCCAGCAGCGCAGGACAGTCTAGCACAGATACGCAGTATTTT
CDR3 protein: CASSAGQSSTDTQYF

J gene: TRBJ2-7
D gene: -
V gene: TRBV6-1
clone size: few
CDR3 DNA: TGTGCCAGCAGTGAAGATGTGTGGGGGGGCGCGATCTACGAGCAGTACTTC
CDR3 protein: CASSEDVWGGAIYEQYF

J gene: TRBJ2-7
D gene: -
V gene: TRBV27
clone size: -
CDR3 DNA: TGTGCCAGCAGGGCTCAGGTTATCTCCTACGAGCAGTACTTC
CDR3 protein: CASRAQVISYEQYF

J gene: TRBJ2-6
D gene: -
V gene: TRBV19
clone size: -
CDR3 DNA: TGTGCCAGTAGTATAAGAGGGTCTGGGGCCAACGTCCTGACTTTC
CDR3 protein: CASSIRGSGANVLTF

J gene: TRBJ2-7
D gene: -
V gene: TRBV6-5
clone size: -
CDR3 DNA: TGTGCCAGCAGTTATATAGGGGCCTACGAGCAGTACTTC
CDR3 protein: CASSYIGAYEQYF

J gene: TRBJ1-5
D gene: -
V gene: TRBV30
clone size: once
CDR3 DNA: TGTGCCTGGAGTTTACAGGGTGGGCAGCCCCAGCATTTT
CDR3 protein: CAWSLQGGQPQHF

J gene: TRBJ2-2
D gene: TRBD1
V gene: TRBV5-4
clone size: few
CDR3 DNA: TGTGCCAGCAGCCTAGGACAGGGAGTTGCAGCCGGGGAGCTGTTTTTT
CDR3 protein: CASSLGQGVAAGELFF

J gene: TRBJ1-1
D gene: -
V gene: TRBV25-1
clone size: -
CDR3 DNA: TGTGCCAGCGGAGGGACTGAAGCTTTCTTT
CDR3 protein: CASGGTEAFF

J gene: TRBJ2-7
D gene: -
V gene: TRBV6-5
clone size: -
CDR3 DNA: TGTGCCAGCAGTTACCGGGGCGAGCAGTACTTC
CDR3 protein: CASSYRGEQYF

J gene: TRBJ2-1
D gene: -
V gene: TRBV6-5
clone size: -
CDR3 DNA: TGTGCCAGCAGTTATGAGGGTCGTGAGCAGTTCTTC
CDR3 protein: CASSYEGREQFF

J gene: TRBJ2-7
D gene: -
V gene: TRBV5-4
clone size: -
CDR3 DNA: TGTGCCAGCAGCTTTACAGGATTGGGAGAGCAGTACTTC
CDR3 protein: CASSFTGLGEQYF

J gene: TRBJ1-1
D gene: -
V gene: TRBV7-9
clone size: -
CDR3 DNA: TGTGCCAGCAGCTCCTCGGACAGTGCCACTGAAGCTTTCTTT
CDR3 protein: CASSSSDSATEAFF

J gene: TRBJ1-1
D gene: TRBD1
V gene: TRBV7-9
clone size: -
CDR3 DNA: TGTGCCAGCAGACCGGGACAGGGGTATGAAGCTTTCTTT
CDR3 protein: CASRPGQGYEAFF

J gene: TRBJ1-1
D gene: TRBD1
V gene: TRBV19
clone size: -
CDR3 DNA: TGTGCCAGTGCGCAGGGGGCCTACACTGAAGCTTTCTTT
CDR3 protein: CASAQGAYTEAFF

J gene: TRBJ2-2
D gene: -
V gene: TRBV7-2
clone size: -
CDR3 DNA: TGTGCCAGCAGCCTACAGAGTCCCGGGGAGCTGTTTTTT
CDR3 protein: CASSLQSPGELFF

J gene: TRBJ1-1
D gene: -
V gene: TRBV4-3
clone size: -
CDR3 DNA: TGCGCCAGCAGCCAAGTCCACGGGAACACTGAAGCTTTCTTT
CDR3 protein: CASSQVHGNTEAFF

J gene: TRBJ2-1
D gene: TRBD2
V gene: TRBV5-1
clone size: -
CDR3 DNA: TGCGCCAGCAGCTTGGTGTTACTAGCGGCATACAATGAGCAGTTCTTC
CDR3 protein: CASSLVLLAAYNEQFF

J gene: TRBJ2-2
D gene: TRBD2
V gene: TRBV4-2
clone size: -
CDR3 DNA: TGTGCCAGCAGCCGCGGACTAGCTTTGGGCACCGGGGAGCTGTTTTTT
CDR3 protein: CASSRGLALGTGELFF

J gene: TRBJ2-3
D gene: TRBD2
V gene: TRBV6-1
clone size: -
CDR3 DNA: TGTGCCAGCAGTGAGGGGAGGGGTAGCACAGATACGCAGTATTTT
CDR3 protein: CASSEGRGSTDTQYF

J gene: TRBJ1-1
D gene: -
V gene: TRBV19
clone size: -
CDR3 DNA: TGTGCCAGTAGTATTAAGGGGGTTGGCACTGAAGCTTTCTTT
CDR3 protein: CASSIKGVGTEAFF

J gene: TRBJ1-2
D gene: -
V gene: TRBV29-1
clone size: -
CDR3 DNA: TGCAGCATTACCCTGAACCAGGGCGGCTACACCTTC
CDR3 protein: CSITLNQGGYTF

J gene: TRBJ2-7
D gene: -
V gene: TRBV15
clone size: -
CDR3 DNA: TGTGCCACCAGCAGGGACACGCTGACCTACGAGCAGTACTTC
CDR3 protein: CATSRDTLTYEQYF

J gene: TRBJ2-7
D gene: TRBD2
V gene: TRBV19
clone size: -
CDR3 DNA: TGTGCCAGTAGTGCCACGGGGGGGTCCTACGAGCAGTACTTC
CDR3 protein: CASSATGGSYEQYF

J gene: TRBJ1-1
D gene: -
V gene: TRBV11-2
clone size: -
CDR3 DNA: TGTGCCAGCGGTCTACAGTGGAACACTGAAGCTTTCTTT
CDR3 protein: CASGLQWNTEAFF

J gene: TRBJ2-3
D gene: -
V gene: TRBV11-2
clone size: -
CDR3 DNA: TGTGCCAGCAGCTCGCGGGGCAGAGGCAGGAGAACAGATACGCAGTATTTT
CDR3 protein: CASSSRGRGRRTDTQYF

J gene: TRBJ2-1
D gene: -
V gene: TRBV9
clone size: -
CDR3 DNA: TGTGCCAGCAGCGTAGCCCCCCAGACAGACAATGAGCAGTTCTTC
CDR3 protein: CASSVAPQTDNEQFF

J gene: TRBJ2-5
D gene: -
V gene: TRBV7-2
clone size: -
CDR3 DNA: TGTGCCAGCAGCTTTCACGGGGTGGAGACCCAGTACTTC
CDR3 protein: CASSFHGVETQYF

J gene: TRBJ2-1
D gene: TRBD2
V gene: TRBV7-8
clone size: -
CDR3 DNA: TGTGCCAGCAGACCTTCTCGGCGGGAGGGCAATGAGCAGTTCTTC
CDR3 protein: CASRPSRREGNEQFF

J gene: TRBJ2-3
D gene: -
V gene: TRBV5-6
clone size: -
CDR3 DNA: TGTGCCAGCAGCCCGGGGGACAGCCACACAGATACGCAGTATTTT
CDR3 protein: CASSPGDSHTDTQYF